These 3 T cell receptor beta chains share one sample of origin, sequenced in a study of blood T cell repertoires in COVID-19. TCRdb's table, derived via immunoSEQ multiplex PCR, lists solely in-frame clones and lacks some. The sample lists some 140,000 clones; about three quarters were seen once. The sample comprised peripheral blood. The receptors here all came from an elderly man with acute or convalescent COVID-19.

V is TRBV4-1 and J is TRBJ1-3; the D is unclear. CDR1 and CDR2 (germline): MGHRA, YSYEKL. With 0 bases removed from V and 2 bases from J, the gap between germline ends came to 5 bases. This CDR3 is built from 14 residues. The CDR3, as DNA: TGCGCCAGCAGCCAAGATCAGGCTGGAAACACCATATATTTT. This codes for CASSQDQAGNTIYF.

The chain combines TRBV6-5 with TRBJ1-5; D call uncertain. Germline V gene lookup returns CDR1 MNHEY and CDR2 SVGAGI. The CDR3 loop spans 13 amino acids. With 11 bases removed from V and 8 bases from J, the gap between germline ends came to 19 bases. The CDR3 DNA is TGTGCCGGCGGACTAACCGGGCTTGAGCCCCAGCATTTT. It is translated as CAGGLTGLEPQHF.

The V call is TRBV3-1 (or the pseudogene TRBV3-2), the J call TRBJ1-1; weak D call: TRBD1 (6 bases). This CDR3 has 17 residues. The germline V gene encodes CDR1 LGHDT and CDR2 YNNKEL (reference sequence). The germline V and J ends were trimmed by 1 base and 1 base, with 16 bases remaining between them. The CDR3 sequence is CASSQGVWGGRNTEAFF. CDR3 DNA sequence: TGTGCCAGCAGCCAAGGAGTCTGGGGGGGCCGGAACACTGAAGCTTTCTTT.